Following are 3 T cell receptor beta chains from one sample sequenced in a study of CD8 T cells in ankylosing spondylitis. Overall study results and limits: Within ankylosing spondylitis blood, a TCR beta motif made up of roughly eight highly homologous variants appeared to be characteristic.

Their recognized antigens are unknown. One entry per CDR3 protein results from TCRdb running MiXCR on the 5' RACE reads. The data show about 750,000 distinct CDR3 sequences, with 19% seen just once and about 20% held by the top ten. Sample: blood, either unsorted or a sorted T cell fraction (not recorded which). The receptors come from a male donor with ankylosing spondylitis.

The rearrangement links TRBV13 to TRBJ1-1, with 10 bases fitting TRBD1. CDR1 and CDR2 from the germline V gene are PRHDT and FYEKMQ (reference sequence). The CDR3 consists of 23 residues. The V gene end was trimmed by 7 bases and the J gene end by 1 base; junction bases not matched to a gene: 30. Written as DNA, the CDR3 is TGTGCCAGCACCTATCCCCCGGGACAGGGGAAGGTAGGGGTCCTCCCGCAGAACACTGAAGCTTTCTTT. Amino acid sequence: CASTYPPGQGKVGVLPQNTEAFF.

The sample holds a few counts of this clonotype. This chain joins TRBV4-3 and TRBJ2-2; 9 positions match TRBD1. Germline V gene data show CDR1 as LGHNA and CDR2 as YSLEER. This CDR3 spans 15 amino acids. V shed 4 bases and J 6 bases; nucleotides not matched to a gene: 6. The CDR3 DNA sequence: TGCGCCAGCAGCCCCAAACAGGGGGCTTCCGGGGAGCTGTTTTTT. Its translation: CASSPKQGASGELFF.

This clonotype occurred a few times. This rearrangement joins TRBV12-3 or TRBV12-4 to TRBJ2-3, with TRBD2 as a possible D gene (6 bases). The CDR3 is 16 amino acids. V was cut by 2 bases and J by 0 bases, with 12 bases left in between. CDR3 nucleotide sequence: TGTGCCAGCAGTTTAAACGGGGGTTCTAGCACAGATACGCAGTATTTT. Translating it yields CASSLNGGSSTDTQYF.